This is a list of T cell receptor beta chains from one sample in a study of OX40 agonist ivuxolimab in advanced cancers. The table came from immunoSEQ multiplex PCR; TCRdb's copy has only in-frame clones and leaves some out. The sample holds about 120,000 clones, approximately 90% seen once. Source: CD4+ or CD8+ T cells sorted from blood, taken in a trial of the OX40 agonist ivuxolimab. The receptors were gathered from an adult with an advanced solid tumor such as melanoma, head and neck, liver or kidney cancer. Each CDR3 is given with its conserved first and last residue. D genes are given only for firm matches. Expanded clones are given a class, and other clones once, few, many or no size at all.

NA,TRBJ2-7,TRBV19,NA,TGTGCCAGTAGTATAGGGGGTTCGAGAGACTACGAGCAGTACTTC,CASSIGGSRDYEQYF
NA,TRBJ1-5,TRBV6-7,NA,TGTGCCAGCAGTTTTCAAACCCTGGGTAGCAATCAGCCCCAGCATTTT,CASSFQTLGSNQPQHF
NA,TRBJ1-5,TRBV2,NA,TGTGCCAGTGGGGGTGGGAGTAGGTCGTGGAATCAGCCCCAGCATTTT,CASGGGSRSWNQPQHF
TRBD2,TRBJ2-5,TRBV7-7,NA,TGTGCTAGCAGCTTTGGGGGGGAAGAGACCCAGTACTTC,CASSFGGEETQYF
NA,TRBJ1-5,TRBV6-6,NA,TGTGCCAGCAGTTACAGGGTGGGCAATCAGCCCCAGCATTTT,CASSYRVGNQPQHF
NA,TRBJ1-4,TRBV10-3,NA,TGTGCCATCAGTATGGGGACTAATGAAAAACTGTTTTTT,CAISMGTNEKLFF
NA,TRBJ1-1,TRBV7-2,once,TGTGCCAGCACCGTTACCGGGGGCATGAACACTGAAGCTTTCTTT,CASTVTGGMNTEAFF
TRBD2,TRBJ2-2,TRBV6-5,NA,TGTGCCAGCAGTTACGGCGGGGGGACCACCGGGGAGCTGTTTTTT,CASSYGGGTTGELFF
NA,TRBJ2-3,TRBV28,NA,TGTGCCAGCAGTTCCTCCAGCACAGATACGCAGTATTTT,CASSSSSTDTQYF
NA,TRBJ2-2,TRBV2,NA,TGTGCCAGCAGGGCAGGACCAAACACCGGGGAGCTGTTTTTT,CASRAGPNTGELFF
TRBD1,TRBJ2-2,TRBV10-3,NA,TGTGCCCACAAGGGGGCAGACACCGGGGAGCTGTTTTTT,CAHKGADTGELFF
NA,TRBJ2-7,TRBV19,NA,TGTGCCAGTAGTGACCAGGGTTCCGTTCCTACCTACGAGCAGTACTTC,CASSDQGSVPTYEQYF
NA,TRBJ2-3,TRBV11-2,NA,TGTGCCAGCAGCTTGAATCGGGGGCGAGGCACAGATACGCAGTATTTT,CASSLNRGRGTDTQYF
NA,TRBJ1-1,TRBV7-8,NA,TGTGCCAGCAGCGTCTTGTCGAGGGGTAGCACTGAAGCTTTCTTT,CASSVLSRGSTEAFF
NA,TRBJ1-2,TRBV27,once,TGTGCCAGCCGTCCATCGGGGAACTATGGCTACACCTTC,CASRPSGNYGYTF
NA,TRBJ2-3,TRBV5-1,once,TGCGCCAGCAGCTTGCAGTTTTTAGCCACAGATACGCAGTATTTT,CASSLQFLATDTQYF
NA,TRBJ1-3,TRBV29-1,NA,TGCAGCGTTGACCCCAGGGACTCTGGAAACACCATATATTTT,CSVDPRDSGNTIYF
TRBD2,TRBJ2-5,TRBV18,NA,TGTGCCAGCTCACCAGGCGGGGGGGATGAGACCCAGTACTTC,CASSPGGGDETQYF
TRBD1,TRBJ2-7,TRBV4-1,once,TGCGCCAGCAGCCAAGATTCCGGGACAGGAAGCCCCTACGAGCAGTACTTC,CASSQDSGTGSPYEQYF
NA,TRBJ2-3,TRBV6-1,NA,TGTGCCAGCAGTGAAAAGCCACAGAAAGTTAGCACAGATACGCAGTATTTT,CASSEKPQKVSTDTQYF
NA,TRBJ1-2,TRBV4-3,NA,TGCGCCAGCAGCCAAGACTCAGCCCGGGTCAACTATGGCTACACCTTC,CASSQDSARVNYGYTF
NA,TRBJ2-1,TRBV10-3,NA,TGTGCCATCAGTGCGGCTACTGGGAATTACAATGAGCAGTTCTTC,CAISAATGNYNEQFF
NA,TRBJ1-1,TRBV28,once,TGTGCCAGCAGTTTACGGCGACAAGTCACTGAAGCTTTCTTT,CASSLRRQVTEAFF
NA,TRBJ1-6,TRBV7-2,NA,TGTGCCAGCAGCCCCCGGGACGGAGCCTTTTCACCCCTCCACTTT,CASSPRDGAFSPLHF
NA,TRBJ1-2,TRBV6-5,NA,TGTGCCAGCAGTTACACTCCGACGGCCCACTATGGCTACACCTTC,CASSYTPTAHYGYTF
TRBD1,TRBJ2-7,TRBV19,NA,TGTGCCAGTGGGAACCAGGGGGCTAACGAGCAGTACTTC,CASGNQGANEQYF
NA,TRBJ2-5,TRBV19,NA,TGTGCCAGTAGTATTAAGACGCGGGAGACCCAGTACTTC,CASSIKTRETQYF
TRBD1,TRBJ2-3,TRBV27,NA,TGTGCCAGCAGTGATAGACAGGGACCCACAGATACGCAGTATTTT,CASSDRQGPTDTQYF
TRBD2,TRBJ2-5,TRBV11-2,NA,TGTGCCAGCAGCCCGGAGCCACTAGCGGGGGAGACCCAGTACTTC,CASSPEPLAGETQYF
NA,TRBJ2-3,TRBV4-3,NA,TGCGCCAGCAGCCAAGGCCTGGCAGATACGCAGTATTTT,CASSQGLADTQYF
NA,TRBJ2-7,TRBV5-1,NA,TGCGCCAATTGGGTGGACAGCCATATTTACGAGCAGTACTTC,CANWVDSHIYEQYF
TRBD1,TRBJ1-2,TRBV28,NA,TGTGCCAGCAGTTTCCTAGACAGGGTGGTCGATGGCTACACCTTC,CASSFLDRVVDGYTF
TRBD1,TRBJ1-3,TRBV28,NA,TGTGCCAGCAGTACACCCAGGGGGCAGAACACCATATATTTT,CASSTPRGQNTIYF
TRBD1,TRBJ2-7,TRBV14,NA,TGTGCCAGCAGCCAAGACAGGGGGCGCTTCTACGAGCAGTACTTC,CASSQDRGRFYEQYF
NA,TRBJ1-2,TRBV28,NA,TGTGCCAGCAGAGACAGTGGGATGCCGAACTATGGCTACACCTTC,CASRDSGMPNYGYTF
NA,TRBJ2-6,TRBV29-1,NA,TGCAGCGTTGATCCTGGGGCCAACGTCCTGACTTTC,CSVDPGANVLTF
NA,TRBJ1-1,TRBV6-1,NA,TGTGCCAGCAGGCCAAGGGCAGAGAACACTGAAGCTTTCTTT,CASRPRAENTEAFF
NA,TRBJ2-2,TRBV6-5,NA,TGTGCCAGCAGTTACTATAAGAACACCGGGGAGCTGTTTTTT,CASSYYKNTGELFF
TRBD1,TRBJ1-6,TRBV30,NA,TGTGCCTGGGGGGGACAGGGGGCCCCCAATTCACCCCTCCACTTT,CAWGGQGAPNSPLHF
TRBD1,TRBJ2-7,TRBV6-6,NA,TGTGCCACCTTACAGGGGCTCTCCTACGAGCAGTACTTC,CATLQGLSYEQYF
NA,TRBJ2-3,TRBV7-9,NA,TGTGCCAGCAGCGGGATAGGAGATACGCAGTATTTT,CASSGIGDTQYF
TRBD2,TRBJ2-5,TRBV7-9,NA,TGTGCCAGCAGCTTAGCAGGGACTAGCGGGGGGCGGCAAGAGACCCAGTACTTC,CASSLAGTSGGRQETQYF
NA,TRBJ1-2,TRBV19,NA,TGTGCCAGTAGTGCACAGGCGCGCGACTATGGCTACACCTTC,CASSAQARDYGYTF
NA,TRBJ1-4,TRBV7-9,NA,TGTGCCAGCAGCTTACCTGCAACTAATGAAAAACTGTTTTTT,CASSLPATNEKLFF
TRBD2,TRBJ2-7,TRBV28,NA,TGTGCCAGCAGTTTGCGGGGGGGATCGGGAGAGCAGTACTTC,CASSLRGGSGEQYF
NA,TRBJ2-2,TRBV4-3,NA,TGCGCCAGCAGCCAAGCTCTTACGATCTCCCCCGGGGAGCTGTTTTTT,CASSQALTISPGELFF
NA,TRBJ1-5,TRBV6-1,NA,TGTGCCAGCACTTGGAGCCTCGGGCAGCCCCAGCATTTT,CASTWSLGQPQHF
TRBD2,TRBJ2-2,TRBV5-6,NA,TGTGCCAGCAGCCGTGGGACTAGCGGGGGGACCGGGGAGCTGTTTTTT,CASSRGTSGGTGELFF
TRBD1,TRBJ2-7,TRBV4-1,NA,TGCGCCAGCAGCCCGGGACAGGGGGACCACTCCTACGAGCAGTACTTC,CASSPGQGDHSYEQYF
NA,TRBJ2-7,TRBV6-5,NA,TGTGCCATCAGTGAAGGCAGCGGCCCCTACGAGCAGTACTTC,CAISEGSGPYEQYF
NA,TRBJ1-1,TRBV28,once,TGTGCCAGCAGTTTCCCCTCTTTGAACACTGAAGCTTTCTTT,CASSFPSLNTEAFF
NA,TRBJ2-7,TRBV28,NA,TGTGCCAGCAGTCGAACAGGGAACGAGCAGTACTTC,CASSRTGNEQYF
NA,TRBJ1-4,TRBV28,NA,TGTGCCAGCAGTGAGGGGGGGCCTAATGAAAAACTGTTTTTT,CASSEGGPNEKLFF
NA,TRBJ2-7,TRBV18,NA,TGTGCCAGCTCACCACGATCCGGGGACGAGCAGTACTTC,CASSPRSGDEQYF
TRBD1,TRBJ2-2,TRBV28,once,TGTGCCAGCAGTGACAGGGGGCGAAACACCGGGGAGCTGTTTTTT,CASSDRGRNTGELFF
NA,TRBJ2-2,TRBV30,NA,TGTGCCTGGAGTGTAAAGCACACCGGGGAGCTGTTTTTT,CAWSVKHTGELFF
NA,TRBJ2-7,TRBV28,NA,TGTGCCAGCAGTCGTCTCGCATACGAGCAGTACTTC,CASSRLAYEQYF
TRBD1,TRBJ2-2,TRBV12-5,NA,TGTGCTAGTGGTTTGGGGACAGGGAGGACCGGGGAGCTGTTTTTT,CASGLGTGRTGELFF
NA,TRBJ2-3,TRBV18,NA,TGTGCCAGCTCACCAGGTGGGGGGCAGGATACGCAGTATTTT,CASSPGGGQDTQYF